Detailed here is one T cell receptor (beta chain). This sample stems from a study of blood T cell repertoires in COVID-19. The protocol was immunoSEQ multiplex PCR, while the TCRdb copy is restricted to in-frame clones and leaves out a portion. Of about 140,000 clones in the sample, around four fifths are singletons; the top ten hold around 4%. Germline CDR1 and CDR2: LNHDA and SQIVND (reference sequence). The CDR3 sequence is 15 residues long. V lost 10 bases and J lost 0; bases outside the gene matches: 7. The specimen was peripheral blood. This chain connects TRBV19 to TRBJ1-4; TRBD1 aligns across 8 bases. The receptor comes from an elderly woman with acute or convalescent COVID-19. The CDR3 sequence: CATRGQGATNEKLFF. The DNA for the CDR3 is TGTGCCACCCGAGGACAGGGCGCAACTAATGAAAAACTGTTTTTT.